The 30 T cell receptor beta chains reported below all come from one sample, sequenced in a study of regulatory T cells in long-lasting Graves disease. The time point: newly diagnosed GD, antithyroid drugs for less than 3 months. With RNA extracted from PBMCs as input, the TCR library was made. The authors built TCR beta libraries using iRepertoire HTBI primers and Arm-PCR of CDR3 regions. MiXCR was run by TCRdb on the multiplex PCR reads, yielding one entry per CDR3 protein. This table holds about 440,000 distinct CDR3 sequences, roughly 15% found once. This same sample was also part of a study on T cells in Graves' hyperthyroidism and ophthalmopathy.

The sequencing here drew on peripheral blood mononuclear cells (PBMCs), taken at new diagnosis, from a patient treated with antithyroid drugs. Receptors originate from a woman aged 30 to 39 with Graves disease.

J is TRBJ1-1 and V is TRBV12-5; D not resolved. The CDR3 length is 12 residues. V was clipped by 6 bases and J by 1 base, with 6 bases between them. Germline V gene data show CDR1 as LGHNT and CDR2 as FRNRAP. Here the CDR3 reads CASGFGNTEAFF. CDR3 DNA sequence: TGTGCTAGTGGGTTTGGGAACACTGAAGCTTTCTTT.

This clonotype came up many times. The V and J genes are TRBV4-3 and TRBJ2-7, with TRBD2 matching over 8 bases. This CDR3 has 14 amino acids. In germline, CDR1 is LGHNA, CDR2 YSLEER. V was pared by 4 bases and J by 1 base, with 3 bases of the junction left unmatched. CDR3 bases: TGCGCCAGCAGCCGGGGACTAGAATCCTACGAGCAGTACTTC. This translates into CASSRGLESYEQYF.

This clonotype has more than one count but fewer than ten. Germline is not matched at one junction end, which may reflect a read error. The V and J genes are TRBV5-5 and TRBJ2-5; D might be TRBD1 (6 bases). CDR1 SGHKS and CDR2 YYEKEE come from the germline V gene (reference sequence). This CDR3 region has 15 residues. The CDR3 coding sequence is TGCGCCAGCAGCTTGCGGCCAGGGGTCCAAGAGACCCAGTACTTC. Protein sequence: CASSLRPGVQETQYF.

This clonotype was seen repeatedly, ten times or more. V usage is TRBV12-3 or TRBV12-4 and J usage is TRBJ2-7, with TRBD2 matching over 14 bases. V was clipped by 4 bases and J by 2 bases; unmatched bases: 1. The length of the CDR3 is 15 residues. The CDR3 is CASSWTSGRTYEQYF. Written as DNA, the CDR3 is TGTGCCAGCAGTTGGACTAGCGGGAGGACCTACGAGCAGTACTTC.

About this clonotype itself: It may be a read error: a sequence one base away is much more abundant. The chain uses TRBV7-2 and TRBJ1-1, with D possibly being TRBD1 (5 bases). V was clipped by 2 bases and J by 4 bases, with 11 bases between them. Germline V gene lookup returns CDR1 SGHTA and CDR2 FQGNSA. The CDR3 contains 14 residues. DNA for the CDR3: TGTGCCAGCAGCTTAAGCGTGGGGGGCACTGAAGCTTTCTTT. Protein sequence: CASSLSVGGTEAFF.

The rearrangement uses TRBV24-1 and TRBJ2-5; 10 bases match TRBD2. The trim removed 5 bases at V and 5 bases at J, leaving 10 bases unmatched. Germline V gene data show CDR1 as KGHDR and CDR2 as SFDVKD. The CDR3 totals 16 residues. CDR3 sequence reads: CATSGDSSGSTETQYF. CDR3 sequence (DNA): TGTGCCACCAGTGGAGATTCTAGCGGGAGCACTGAGACCCAGTACTTC.

This clonotype was seen repeatedly, ten times or more. The J gene is TRBJ2-5, the V gene TRBV7-9; unclear D gene. This CDR3 comprises 14 residues. The germline V gene encodes CDR1 SEHNR and CDR2 FQNEAQ (reference sequence). V was clipped by 5 bases and J by 4 bases, with 14 bases between them. In DNA, the CDR3 is TGTGCCAGCAGCCCTCTTGGGATTGGAGAGACCCAGTACTTC. Translating gives CASSPLGIGETQYF.

Many counts were recorded for this clonotype. The chain employs TRBV6-2 or TRBV6-3 and TRBJ2-1, with a weak D call TRBD2 (6 bases). The CDR3 is 15 amino acids. Germline lookup yields CDR1 MNHEY and CDR2 SVGEGT. The V and J ends lost 5 bases and 4 bases respectively, with 15 bases between them. As DNA, the CDR3 is TGTGCCAGCAGTCTCCGGGACTCCCGGTACAATGAGCAGTTCTTC. Amino acid sequence: CASSLRDSRYNEQFF.

This clonotype has a handful of counts. The chain is built from TRBV30 and TRBJ1-2; D may be TRBD1 (5 bases). The germline V gene encodes CDR1 GTSNPN and CDR2 SVGIG (reference sequence). V was pared by 0 bases and J by 8 bases, with 13 bases between. The CDR3 sequence is 13 residues long. The CDR3 reads CAWSVWDLAGYTF. The CDR3 DNA sequence: TGTGCCTGGAGTGTATGGGACTTGGCGGGCTACACCTTC.

The chain joins TRBV28 to TRBJ1-4; D perhaps matches TRBD1 (6 bases). Trimming removed 4 bases from V and 3 bases from J, with 9 bases in between. The CDR3 totals 14 residues. The germline CDR1 and CDR2 sequences are MDHEN and SYDVKM. The CDR3 nucleotides are TGTGCCAGCAGTTCAGGGGCCTCTAATGAAAAACTGTTTTTT. This encodes CASSSGASNEKLFF.

This clonotype has at least ten counts. The rearrangement links TRBV27 to TRBJ1-6; D gene uncertain. The CDR3 contains 13 residues. Germline V gene data show CDR1 as MNHEY and CDR2 as SMNVEV (reference sequence). The V end lost 4 bases, the J end lost 15 bases, and 16 bases lay between the germline ends. In DNA, the CDR3 is TGTGCCAGCAGTTCCCCGCCCGGACCGGACCTCCACTTT. As protein: CASSSPPGPDLHF.

This clonotype has at least ten counts. This chain joins TRBV28 and TRBJ2-5, with a tentative D call TRBD2 (5 bases). Trimming removed 7 bases from V and 5 bases from J, with 14 bases in between. The CDR3 has 13 residues. CDR1 is MDHEN and CDR2 is SYDVKM in the germline V gene. CDR3 nucleotide sequence: TGTGCCAGCACTGGAGGCGGGTGGGAGACCCAGTACTTC. Protein product: CASTGGGWETQYF.

This clonotype appeared many times. The chain recombines TRBV6-2 or TRBV6-3 with TRBJ1-2; 7 bases align to TRBD1. CDR1 MNHEY and CDR2 SVGEGT come from the germline V gene. The CDR3 totals 16 residues. With V trimmed by 6 bases and J by 4 bases, 14 bases remained unmatched. The CDR3 DNA follows: TGTGCCAGCAGACCCGGCGGGACAGCCAACCTCTATGGCTACACCTTC. It codes for CASRPGGTANLYGYTF.

Turning to this clonotype: The junction departs from the called germline gene at one end, perhaps through a read error. This chain uses TRBV4-1 with TRBJ2-1; 12 bases are shared with TRBD2. Germline V CDR1 and CDR2: MGHRA, YSYEKL. The CDR3 is made up of 16 amino acids. Written as DNA, the CDR3 is TGCGCCAGCAACCAAGTCCTCCTAGCGGGAGGGGATGAGCAGTTCTTC. Translating it yields CASNQVLLAGGDEQFF.

This clonotype was seen many times. The chain has TRBV24-1 and TRBJ2-5, with 10 bases fitting TRBD1. Germline V lookup: CDR1 KGHDR, CDR2 SFDVKD. The CDR3 spans 16 residues. V shed 4 bases and J 5 bases; nucleotides not matched to a gene: 9. CDR3 DNA sequence: TGTGCCACCAGTGACACCGGGACAGGGGAATCGGAGACCCAGTACTTC. Translated: CATSDTGTGESETQYF.

This clonotype showed up many times. The rearrangement joins TRBV7-2 to TRBJ1-1; TRBD1 is a possible D gene (6 bases). The V gene's germline CDR1 is SGHTA and CDR2 FQGNSA. CDR3 length equals 13 residues. V lost 5 bases and J 11 bases, leaving 18 bases between the germline ends. CDR3 DNA: TGTGCCAGCAGCCTCGAGGGGGGGCGCGTTGCTTTCTTT. Translation gives CASSLEGGRVAFF.

Concerning this clonotype: This may be a read error: a much more frequent sequence differs by one nucleotide. The chain has TRBV27 and TRBJ2-7; TRBD1 matches at 10 bases. CDR1 is MNHEY and CDR2 is SMNVEV in the germline V gene (reference sequence). The CDR3 totals 14 residues. The CDR3 DNA reads as TGTGCCAGCAGTTTAGGACAGGGGGTTTCGGAGCGGTACTTC. This gives the protein CASSLGQGVSERYF.

This chain joins TRBV7-9 and TRBJ1-2, with 8 bases matching TRBD1. Germline V gene sequence: CDR1 SEHNR, CDR2 FQNEAQ (reference sequence). The CDR3 is 15 residues long. Losses at the gene ends were 4 bases for V and 6 bases for J; bases not matched to a gene: 10. The CDR3 sequence: CASSSSGTGSHGYTF. DNA of the CDR3: TGTGCCAGCAGCTCCTCCGGGACAGGCAGCCATGGCTACACCTTC.

The table lists this clonotype with many counts. This rearrangement joins TRBV5-5 to TRBJ2-1, with TRBD2 matching 10 bases. V was clipped by 3 bases and J by 8 bases; unmatched bases: 14. Germline V CDR1 and CDR2: SGHKS, YYEKEE (reference sequence). The CDR3 consists of 17 residues. The DNA of the CDR3 is TGTGCCAGCAGCTGGATACCATTACTAGCGGGATACGATGAGCAGTTCTTC. It is translated as CASSWIPLLAGYDEQFF.

This clonotype was counted at least ten times. The J gene is TRBJ2-1, the V gene TRBV20-1, with 12 bases that match TRBD2. The CDR3 totals 15 residues. Germline CDR1 and CDR2: DFQATT and SNEGSKA (reference sequence). V was pared by 4 bases and J by 3 bases, with 4 bases of the junction left unmatched. The CDR3 bases are TGCAGTGCTACCCCTAGCGGGAGGGACTACAATGAGCAGTTCTTC. Translating it yields CSATPSGRDYNEQFF.

For this clonotype: A much larger clone is a single base away; this may be a read error. V usage is TRBV30 and J usage is TRBJ1-2, with a tentative D call TRBD1 (6 bases). Germline-derived CDR1 and CDR2 are GTSNPN and SVGIG (reference sequence). This CDR3 is 15 amino acids long. CDR3 sequence reads: CAWSSPDSGNYGFTF. In nucleotides, the CDR3 is TGTGCCTGGAGTTCCCCGGACAGTGGGAACTATGGCTTCACCTTC.

The J gene is TRBJ2-1, the V gene TRBV27; 7 bases agree with TRBD1. This CDR3 has 15 amino acids. Germline V CDR1 and CDR2: MNHEY, SMNVEV (reference sequence). V lost 5 bases, J lost 9 bases, and 13 bases stayed unmatched. CDR3 bases: TGTGCCAGCAGTACCACAGGGGTGGTACGGGGTGAGCAGTTCTTC. This codes for CASSTTGVVRGEQFF.

This clonotype has ten or more counts. The chain combines TRBV5-1 with TRBJ2-3; 12 bases align to TRBD2. This CDR3 region has 16 residues. V dropped 2 bases and J dropped 2; count of bases not matched to a gene: 3. The germline gives CDR1 SGHRS, CDR2 YFSETQ. The CDR3 DNA reads TGCGCCAGCAGCTTATGGACTAGCGGGACCACAGATACGCAGTATTTT. Protein sequence: CASSLWTSGTTDTQYF.

The genes are TRBV7-9 and TRBJ1-1; no reliable D call. The CDR3 runs to 13 residues. Germline values: CDR1 SEHNR, CDR2 FQNEAQ (reference sequence). Trimming cost V 1 base and J 4 bases, with 7 bases left between them. The CDR3, as DNA: TGTGCCAGCAGCTTAGACCCCGCCACTGAAGCTTTCTTT. It encodes CASSLDPATEAFF.

There are many counts of this clonotype. The CDR3 sequence: CASSEDASNQPQHF. In DNA, the CDR3 is TGTGCCAGCAGTGAAGACGCTAGCAATCAGCCCCAGCATTTT. The V gene is TRBV2, the J gene TRBJ1-5; D is ambiguous. CDR3 size: 14 residues. Germline loops: CDR1 SNHLY, CDR2 FYNNEI. V was pared by 1 base and J by 0 bases, with 4 bases between.

The table lists this clonotype with many counts. The CDR3 here is CASSVGLADTDTQYF. CDR3 coding DNA: TGTGCCAGCAGCGTAGGTCTAGCGGACACAGATACGCAGTATTTT. The chain carries TRBV9 and TRBJ2-3, with TRBD2 identical over 7 bases. Germline CDR1 reads SGDLS; CDR2 reads YYNGEE. V dropped 0 bases and J dropped 2; count of bases not matched to a gene: 3. This CDR3 is 15 amino acids long. Together with reference TRBV9 and TRBJ2-3, the CDR3 gives the full variable domain: DSGVTQTPKHLITATGQRVTLRCSPRSGDLSVYWYQQSLDQGLQFLIQYYNGEERAKGNILERFSAQQFPDLHSELNLSSLELGDSALYFCASSVGLADTDTQYFGPGTRLTVL.

The chain uses TRBV6-5 and TRBJ1-3; D perhaps matches TRBD1 (5 bases). V was pared by 4 bases and J by 4 bases, with 11 bases between. The CDR3 is 14 residues long. From germline, CDR1 is MNHEY and CDR2 SVGAGI. The CDR3 sequence: CASSCARGGNTIYF. The CDR3 coding sequence is TGTGCCAGCAGTTGCGCTCGGGGCGGAAACACCATATATTTT.

This clonotype appeared a single time. A far larger clone is one nucleotide away, so this likely arose from a read error. The V call is TRBV28, the J call TRBJ2-1; a weak D match, TRBD2 (6 bases). V was shortened by 1 base and J by 10 bases, with 11 bases between the two germline ends. The CDR3 contains 13 residues. Germline V gene data show CDR1 as MDHEN and CDR2 as SYDVKM. CDR3 bases: TGTGCCAGCAGTTTATTAGCGGCCTACGAGCAGTTCTTC. It specifies CASSLLAAYEQFF.

This clonotype appeared many times. The rearrangement uses TRBV18 and TRBJ2-1; D call uncertain. Germline assignment: CDR1 KGHSH and CDR2 LQKENI. The CDR3 extends over 16 amino acids. Deletions cut 0 bases from V and 0 bases from J, with 9 bases between. The CDR3 sequence is CASSPPGRRSYNEQFF. CDR3 bases: TGTGCCAGCTCACCACCTGGCAGGCGCTCCTACAATGAGCAGTTCTTC.

The rearrangement joins TRBV18 to TRBJ2-2; D is undetermined. Trimming removed 1 base at V and 5 bases at J, with 17 bases between. The V gene's germline CDR1 is KGHSH and CDR2 LQKENI. This CDR3 spans 17 amino acids. The CDR3 DNA reads as TGTGCCAGCTCACCACGGGTTCCTTGGTCGAGTACCGGGGAGCTGTTTTTT. It is translated as CASSPRVPWSSTGELFF.